The next 26 T cell receptor beta chains were all read from a single sample in a study of blood T cell repertoires in COVID-19 (dated by TCRdb to the early 2020s). The library came from the immunoSEQ multiplex PCR assay. TCRdb holds this immuneACCESS table with in-frame rearrangements only. Some clones are missing; in checked studies, unresolved V genes explain under half, and the rest has no known cause. The sample includes some 200,000 clones, with approximately 90% observed a single time. The ten largest clonotypes hold approximately 2.4% of the sample. The sequenced material came from PBMCs or T cells enriched from blood (not recorded which). The source of these receptors is a woman aged 25 to 45 who had recovered from COVID-19.

The chain carries TRBV5-6 and TRBJ1-2, with D uncertain. The germline V and J ends were trimmed by 5 bases and 3 bases, with 17 bases remaining between them. From germline, CDR1 is SGHDT and CDR2 YYEEEE. The CDR3 is 15 residues long. CDR3 nucleotide sequence: TGTGCCAGCAGTTTTCGGGTTCGGGGATACTATGGCTACACCTTC. Its translation is CASSFRVRGYYGYTF.

This chain connects TRBV27 to TRBJ1-6, with TRBD1 matching 7 bases. The CDR3 consists of 15 residues. The ends lost 5 bases at V and 6 bases at J; junction bases unmatched: 7. CDR1 is MNHEY and CDR2 is SMNVEV in the germline V gene (reference sequence). In DNA form, the CDR3 reads TGTGCCAGCAGTCTAAGGGGGCTAGGTAATTCACCCCTCCACTTT. This gives the protein CASSLRGLGNSPLHF.

V and J are TRBV2 and TRBJ1-6; TRBD1 aligns across 8 bases. CDR3 length: 14 amino acids. Germline CDR1 reads SNHLY; CDR2 reads FYNNEI. J lost 7 bases, V lost 8 bases, and 7 bases had no gene match. The CDR3 spells CASGEQGVNSPLHF. The CDR3 DNA is TGTGCCAGCGGCGAACAGGGGGTGAATTCACCCCTCCACTTT.

Only a few counts were recorded for this clone. The chain combines TRBV7-2 with TRBJ1-2; D is unclear. V was shortened by 1 base and J by 5 bases, with 8 bases between the two germline ends. The germline gives CDR1 SGHTA, CDR2 FQGNSA. CDR3 length equals 13 residues. CDR3 in amino acids: CASSLEQRYGYTF. In DNA form, the CDR3 reads TGTGCCAGCAGCTTAGAACAGAGATATGGCTACACCTTC.

The genes are TRBV7-3 and TRBJ1-1, with 8 bases matching TRBD1. The CDR3 is made up of 12 amino acids. Germline CDR1 SGHTA, CDR2 FQGTGA. V trimming: 4 bases; J trimming: 7 bases; junction bases outside the gene matches: 2. In DNA, the CDR3 is TGTGCCAGCAGCTCCGGACAGGGTGAAGCTTTCTTT. This encodes CASSSGQGEAFF.

The chain recombines TRBV4-1 with TRBJ2-4; no reliable D call. The CDR3 totals 17 residues. Germline V CDR1 and CDR2: MGHRA, YSYEKL. V shed 0 bases and J shed 0 bases, with 12 bases lying between them. CDR3 coding DNA: TGCGCCAGCAGCCAAGATTCATCAGGTCAAGCCAAAAACATTCAGTACTTC. Translating it yields CASSQDSSGQAKNIQYF.

The V and J genes are TRBV4-1 and TRBJ1-5; the match to TRBD1 covers 9 bases. CDR1 is MGHRA and CDR2 is YSYEKL in the germline V gene. The length of the CDR3 is 15 residues. The ends lost 6 bases at V and 3 bases at J; junction bases unmatched: 6. The DNA of the CDR3 is TGCGCCAGCAGTTGGGACAGGGCGATCAATCAGCCCCAGCATTTT. Its translation: CASSWDRAINQPQHF.

The V and J genes are TRBV5-1 and TRBJ2-1; 9 nucleotides line up with TRBD1. The length of the CDR3 is 14 residues. With 4 bases clipped from V and 8 bases from J, the junction kept 7 bases outside the gene matches. Germline V gene lookup returns CDR1 SGHRS and CDR2 YFSETQ. CDR3 DNA sequence: TGCGCCAGCAGCATAGGGACAGGGAGAGATGAGCAGTTCTTC. Its protein product is CASSIGTGRDEQFF.

This clone has just a few counts. This chain uses TRBV6-2 or TRBV6-3 with TRBJ2-2; 10 positions match TRBD2. The CDR3 length is 17 residues. Germline V gene lookup returns CDR1 MNHEY and CDR2 SVGEGT. V lost 4 bases and J lost 7; bases outside the gene matches: 12. This CDR3 reads CASSSLAGASSGGELFF. DNA for the CDR3: TGTGCCAGCAGTTCCCTAGCGGGAGCCTCGTCTGGCGGGGAGCTGTTTTTT.

The rearrangement links TRBV5-1 to TRBJ2-3; 15 positions match TRBD2. Germline V gene lookup returns CDR1 SGHRS and CDR2 YFSETQ. J lost 5 bases, V lost 7 bases, and 11 bases had no gene match. This CDR3 has 17 amino acids. The CDR3 DNA sequence: TGCGCCAGCTCGAGGACTAGCGGGAGGGCCATTGAAGATACGCAGTATTTT. This translates into CASSRTSGRAIEDTQYF.

The gene calls are TRBV5-5 and TRBJ2-7; TRBD1 matches 11 bases. Germline lookup yields CDR1 SGHKS and CDR2 YYEKEE (reference sequence). The trim removed 4 bases at V and 3 bases at J, leaving 3 bases unmatched. This CDR3 region has 14 residues. CDR3 nucleotide sequence: TGTGCCAGCAGCCCGGGACAGGGGGTCTACGAGCAGTACTTC. It is translated as CASSPGQGVYEQYF.

J is TRBJ2-1 and V is TRBV18; maybe TRBD2 (7 bases). Germline V gives CDR1 KGHSH, CDR2 LQKENI. V shed 1 base and J shed 6 bases, with 19 bases lying between them. The CDR3 spans 17 residues. In DNA form, the CDR3 reads TGTGCCAGCTCACCACTCCCTCGTGGGGGGGCAGGCAATGAGCAGTTCTTC. Translated, it gives CASSPLPRGGAGNEQFF. The variable domain in full, with the rest retrieved from reference TRBV18 and TRBJ2-1, is NAGVMQNPRHLVRRRGQEARLRCSPMKGHSHVYWYRQLPEEGLKFMVYLQKENIIDESGMPKERFSAEFPKEGPSILRIQQVVRGDSAAYFCASSPLPRGGAGNEQFFGPGTRLTVL.

The rearrangement uses TRBV30 and TRBJ1-4, with D tentatively TRBD1 (6 bases). The CDR3 extends over 14 amino acids. Germline lookup yields CDR1 GTSNPN and CDR2 SVGIG (reference sequence). The ends were cut back, 0 bases at V and 6 bases at J, with 11 bases in the middle. The CDR3 region is CAWSVVGAYEKLFF. The CDR3 nucleotides are TGTGCCTGGAGTGTAGTGGGGGCCTATGAAAAACTGTTTTTT. The full variable domain, in which reference TRBV30 and TRBJ1-4 provide the parts outside the CDR3, is SQTIHQWPATLVQPVGSPLSLECTVEGTSNPNLYWYRQAAGRGLQLLFYSVGIGQISSEVPQNLSASRPQDRQFILSSKKLLLSDSGFYLCAWSVVGAYEKLFFGSGTQLSVL.

The chain joins TRBV15 to TRBJ2-1; 8 bases fit TRBD2. Trimming removed 4 bases from V and 4 bases from J; junction bases left unmatched: 6. The germline V gene has CDR1 LNHNV and CDR2 YYDKDF (reference sequence). The CDR3 totals 15 residues. The CDR3 spells CATSKSSGPYNEQFF. CDR3 bases: TGTGCCACCAGCAAGTCTAGCGGGCCGTACAATGAGCAGTTCTTC.

CDR3 DNA sequence: TGTGCCAGCAGCCTCTCCGGGACTAGCGGGGGGTCGAGCACAGATACGCAGTATTTT. As protein: CASSLSGTSGGSSTDTQYF. The chain joins TRBV6-2 or TRBV6-3 to TRBJ2-3; 15 nucleotides agree with TRBD2. CDR3 size: 19 residues. V dropped 6 bases and J dropped 0; count of bases not matched to a gene: 10. Per germline, CDR1 MNHEY and CDR2 SVGEGT.

The gene calls are TRBV2 and TRBJ1-1; a weak D match, TRBD1 (5 bases). Between the trimmed V and J ends, which lost 6 bases and 1 base, there was a span of 9 bases. CDR1 and CDR2 (germline): SNHLY, FYNNEI. The CDR3 is 13 amino acids. The CDR3, as DNA: TGTGCCAGCAGGGGACTTCGGAACACTGAAGCTTTCTTT. It is translated as CASRGLRNTEAFF.

The rearrangement joins TRBV6-2 or TRBV6-3 to TRBJ1-1, with TRBD1 matching over 7 bases. Per germline, CDR1 MNHEY and CDR2 SVGEGT. The CDR3 sequence is 16 residues long. V was clipped by 6 bases and J by 5 bases; unmatched bases: 15. The CDR3 bases are TGTGCCAGCAGCGATAGGGACAGCCGAGTTAATACTGAAGCTTTCTTT. Its translation: CASSDRDSRVNTEAFF.

This clone was seen just once. The rearrangement links TRBV15 to TRBJ2-7; TRBD1 agrees at 12 bases. This CDR3 has 14 residues. Losses at the gene ends were 7 bases for V and 5 bases for J; bases not matched to a gene: 6. The germline CDR1 and CDR2 sequences are LNHNV and YYDKDF (reference sequence). As DNA, the CDR3 is TGTGCCACCAACATGGGACAGGGGGCTGACGAGCAGTACTTC. Translated: CATNMGQGADEQYF.

V and J are TRBV19 and TRBJ2-3, with D possibly TRBD1 on 5 matching bases. The CDR3 consists of 13 residues. Germline CDR1 is LNHDA and CDR2 is SQIVND (reference sequence). V gave up 9 bases and J gave up 2 bases, with 12 bases separating them. Here the CDR3 DNA reads TGTGCCAGCGAGAAGGGGCACACAGATACGCAGTATTTT. It translates to CASEKGHTDTQYF.

The chain combines TRBV6-2 or TRBV6-3 with TRBJ1-1; D gene unclear. Germline CDR1 reads MNHEY; CDR2 reads SVGEGT. V gave up 5 bases and J gave up 3 bases, with 10 bases separating them. The CDR3 consists of 13 residues. Written as DNA, the CDR3 is TGTGCCAGCAGTACCGGGGTACACACTGAAGCTTTCTTT. Its protein product is CASSTGVHTEAFF.

The chain recombines TRBV10-2 with TRBJ2-3; maybe TRBD2 (6 bases). Germline V gene data show CDR1 as WSHSY and CDR2 as SAAADI. With 6 bases removed from V and 0 bases from J, the gap between germline ends came to 10 bases. There are 14 residues in the CDR3. CDR3: CASRPGTSTDTQYF. DNA of the CDR3: TGCGCCAGCAGGCCCGGGACTAGCACAGATACGCAGTATTTT.

The chain carries TRBV24-1 and TRBJ2-7; 7 bases align to TRBD1. Germline V gives CDR1 KGHDR, CDR2 SFDVKD. The V segment lost 5 bases and the J segment 1 base; nucleotides outside the gene matches: 1. The CDR3 is 13 residues long. The DNA of the CDR3 is TGTGCCACCAGTGGGGGACAGTCCTACGAGCAGTACTTC. It codes for CATSGGQSYEQYF.

This chain joins TRBV5-6 and TRBJ1-2, with 10 bases that match TRBD1. The CDR3 spans 18 residues. After removal of 4 bases from V and 5 bases from J, the junction contained 17 bases not matched to a gene. Germline CDR1 reads SGHDT; CDR2 reads YYEEEE. The CDR3 here is CASSPQSGTGELSYGYTF. The CDR3 DNA is TGTGCCAGCAGCCCCCAATCCGGGACAGGGGAATTGAGTTATGGCTACACCTTC. The full variable domain, its missing parts supplied by reference TRBV5-6 and TRBJ1-2, is DAGVTQSPTHLIKTRGQQVTLRCSPKSGHDTVSWYQQALGQGPQFIFQYYEEEERQRGNFPDRFSGHQFPNYSSELNVNALLLGDSALYLCASSPQSGTGELSYGYTFGSGTRLTVV.

This chain connects TRBV3-1 (or the pseudogene TRBV3-2) to TRBJ2-5, with a weak D call TRBD1 (6 bases). The CDR3 has 14 amino acids. The germline CDR1 and CDR2 sequences are LGHDT and YNNKEL (reference sequence). Trimming stripped 6 bases from V and 3 bases from J, with 14 bases between. The CDR3 spells CASSHTTGEETQYF. The CDR3 coding sequence is TGTGCCAGCAGTCATACGACAGGCGAAGAGACCCAGTACTTC.

The gene calls are TRBV4-2 and TRBJ2-1; 11 bases agree with TRBD2. V gave up 0 bases and J gave up 9 bases; unmatched junction bases: 7. Germline V lookup: CDR1 LGHNA, CDR2 YNFKEQ. The CDR3 consists of 16 residues. The CDR3: CASSQDVASGGIEQFF. CDR3 DNA: TGTGCCAGCAGCCAAGATGTCGCTAGCGGGGGGATTGAGCAGTTCTTC.

The rearrangement joins TRBV11-2 to TRBJ2-7; D ambiguous. V shed 0 bases and J shed 4 bases, with 4 bases lying between them. Germline V lookup: CDR1 SGHAT, CDR2 FQNNGV. The CDR3 totals 12 residues. Here the CDR3 reads CASSLDVYEQYF. The CDR3, as DNA: TGTGCCAGCAGCTTAGACGTGTACGAGCAGTACTTC.